A single sample gave rise to the 4 T cell receptor beta chains below, sequenced in a study of blood T cell repertoires in COVID-19. Measured with immunoSEQ multiplex PCR; TCRdb has only the in-frame clones, and not every one. The data hold around 140,000 clones, with approximately 81% observed a single time. The sequenced sample was peripheral blood. The source is a human donor in a cohort sampled during active COVID-19.

The chain joins TRBV28 to TRBJ2-5; 7 bases line up with TRBD2. The V gene's germline CDR1 is MDHEN and CDR2 SYDVKM. The CDR3 consists of 16 residues. V lost 7 bases and J lost 1; bases outside the gene matches: 12. The CDR3 sequence: CASILRGGGSQETQYF. CDR3 nucleotide sequence: TGTGCCAGCATCCTTCGTGGGGGGGGGTCCCAAGAGACCCAGTACTTC.

Only a few counts were recorded for this clone. This rearrangement joins TRBV7-9 to TRBJ2-1, with 13 bases aligning to TRBD2. Germline V gene sequence: CDR1 SEHNR, CDR2 FQNEAQ (reference sequence). The CDR3 is 15 residues long. Trimming took 3 bases from V and 9 from J; bases not matched to a gene: 5. The CDR3: CASSFMGLAGTEQFF. As DNA, the CDR3 is TGTGCCAGCAGCTTTATGGGACTAGCGGGGACTGAGCAGTTCTTC.

V usage is TRBV27 and J usage is TRBJ1-2; 10 nucleotides line up with TRBD1. V gave up 7 bases and J gave up 3 bases; unmatched junction bases: 8. Germline loops: CDR1 MNHEY, CDR2 SMNVEV (reference sequence). The CDR3 length is 15 residues. CDR3 amino acids: CASKHRDRGHYGYTF. The CDR3 region has the DNA TGTGCCAGCAAGCACCGGGACAGGGGACACTATGGCTACACCTTC.

This clone was counted once. The V and J genes are TRBV6-5 and TRBJ1-5, with 12 positions matching TRBD1. V shed 8 bases, J shed 9 bases, and the junction held 5 bases outside the gene matches. The CDR3 totals 13 residues. Germline CDR1 reads MNHEY; CDR2 reads SVGAGI. The CDR3 protein is CASGDRGLGPQHF. The CDR3 DNA reads as TGTGCCAGCGGGGACAGGGGGCTCGGGCCCCAGCATTTT.